The clone carrying this TCR beta chain has ten or more counts. The investigators amplified TCR beta CDR3 regions from RNA transcripts. First-round RT-PCR targeting the TCR CDR3 was performed with the HTBI primer set. TCRdb reprocessed the multiplex PCR reads via MiXCR and lists one record per CDR3 protein. The table lists over 350,000 distinct CDR3 sequences, 14% to 15% of them singletons. The data were obtained in a study of T cells in Graves' hyperthyroidism and ophthalmopathy. CDR3 length: 17 amino acids. The V segment lost 0 bases and the J segment 0 bases; nucleotides outside the gene matches: 5. Diagnoses rested on clinical symptoms, serum thyroxine and TRAb, thyroid ultrasound and orbital computed tomography. 10 ml of fresh peripheral blood supplied the PBMCs.

The chain recombines TRBV12-3 or TRBV12-4 with TRBJ2-3, with 8 positions matching TRBD2. Sequences were obtained from blood. This sequence originates from a man aged 18 to 29 with Graves' ophthalmopathy. As DNA, the CDR3 is TGTGCCAGCAGTTTAGCATCCCGGGGGGGCAGCACAGATACGCAGTATTTT. Amino acid sequence: CASSLASRGGSTDTQYF.